Following are 26 T cell receptor beta chains from one sample sequenced in a study of shared clonotypes between healthy human individuals. Clones were sequenced by immunoSEQ multiplex PCR, and TCRdb holds only the in-frame ones, with some missing. The data contain about 110,000 clones, about 63% of them singletons. Input material: memory CD8+ T cells sorted from blood. As for subset: CD45RO+ cells pooled with CCR7-negative TemRA cells. These receptors were collected from a woman aged 30 to 39 in good health.

This clone was recorded once. V gene TRBV25-1 combines with J gene TRBJ1-2; TRBD1 matches 8 bases. Looked up from germline, CDR1 is MGHDK and CDR2 is SYGVNS. V lost 11 bases to trimming and J lost 7 bases; unmatched junction nucleotides: 9. This CDR3 spans 12 amino acids. The CDR3 here is CAGQGATGGYTF. CDR3 in DNA: TGTGCCGGGCAGGGGGCTACGGGTGGCTACACCTTC.

Points on this clone: This sample also contains other DNA sequences that code for the same CDR3. This chain uses TRBV7-2 with TRBJ2-3; TRBD2 matches 11 bases. Trimming cost V 5 bases and J 4 bases; bases outside gene matches: 5. The CDR3 consists of 15 residues. The germline CDR1 and CDR2 sequences are SGHTA and FQGNSA. In DNA, the CDR3 is TGTGCCAGCAGCCTGACTAGCGGGACCGCAGATACGCAGTATTTT. This codes for CASSLTSGTADTQYF.

The chain carries TRBV27 and TRBJ2-7; 8 nucleotides match TRBD2. V dropped 6 bases and J dropped 2; count of bases not matched to a gene: 21. Germline CDR1 and CDR2: MNHEY and SMNVEV (reference sequence). The length of the CDR3 is 19 residues. The DNA for the CDR3 is TGTGCCAGCAGCGTTCTGGGGGCAGGGGTGGGGACTAGTCCCTACGAGCAGTACTTC. Translation: CASSVLGAGVGTSPYEQYF.

The V call is TRBV5-6, the J call TRBJ1-1; a weak D match, TRBD1 (5 bases). The CDR3 is 13 residues long. CDR1 is SGHDT, CDR2 YYEEEE, per germline. V was pared by 0 bases and J by 4 bases, with 7 bases between. The CDR3 is CASSLGRGTEAFF. Written as DNA, the CDR3 is TGTGCCAGCAGCTTGGGAAGGGGCACTGAAGCTTTCTTT.

This chain connects TRBV4-1 to TRBJ2-5; tentative D call: TRBD1 (6 bases). The DNA matches TRBJ2-7 better at its end, which makes the J call doubtful. The CDR3 runs 14 residues. Germline CDR1 MGHRA, CDR2 YSYEKL. The CDR3 DNA reads TGCGCCAGCAGCCATGGTCAGGGGACCTACGAGCAGTACTTC. It yields the protein CASSHGQGTYEQYF.

The chain uses TRBV7-9 and TRBJ1-3; no clear D. CDR1 and CDR2 (germline): SEHNR, FQNEAQ (reference sequence). The CDR3 loop spans 16 amino acids. V lost 5 bases and J 2 bases, leaving 16 bases between the germline ends. This CDR3 reads CASSQADPYAGNTIYF. The CDR3 DNA reads as TGTGCCAGCAGCCAGGCCGATCCTTACGCTGGAAACACCATATATTTT.

This clone has more than one count but fewer than ten. This sequence joins TRBV10-1 and TRBJ2-7; D is possibly TRBD1 or TRBD2 (5 bases each). From germline, CDR1 is WNHNN and CDR2 SYGVQD (reference sequence). Trimming pared 6 bases from V and 2 bases from J, leaving 14 bases between. This CDR3 contains 14 residues. The CDR3 DNA reads as TGCGCCAGCAGCCGGGACGATTCTGCCTACGAGCAGTACTTC. It is translated as CASSRDDSAYEQYF.

The rearrangement joins TRBV4-2 to TRBJ2-1; TRBD2 aligns across 7 bases. V shed 0 bases, J shed 1 base, and the junction held 3 bases outside the gene matches. The germline V gene has CDR1 LGHNA and CDR2 YNFKEQ. CDR3 length: 16 amino acids. The CDR3 reads CASSQETGGSYNEQFF. As DNA, the CDR3 is TGTGCCAGCAGCCAAGAAACGGGAGGATCCTACAATGAGCAGTTCTTC.

This chain joins TRBV5-1 and TRBJ2-7, with D possibly matching TRBD2 (6 bases). The CDR3 sequence is 14 residues long. The V end was cut by 7 bases, the J end by 7 bases, with 21 bases between. Per the germline V gene, CDR1 is SGHRS and CDR2 is YFSETQ. CDR3 loop: CASRTFDWAGEQYF. The CDR3 region has the DNA TGCGCCAGCCGCACCTTCGACTGGGCGGGGGAGCAGTACTTC.

The chain combines TRBV6-4 with TRBJ2-1; D not resolved. The CDR3 loop spans 15 amino acids. Germline CDR1 and CDR2: MRHNA and SNTAGT. The V gene lost 2 bases and the J gene lost 4 bases, with 12 bases spanning the gap. This CDR3 reads CASSDVAESYNEQFF. DNA for the CDR3: TGTGCCAGCAGTGACGTTGCGGAATCTTACAATGAGCAGTTCTTC.

The rearrangement joins TRBV5-6 to TRBJ2-6, with TRBD1 as a possible D gene (6 bases). From germline, CDR1 is SGHDT and CDR2 YYEEEE. V lost 4 bases and J lost 4, with 24 bases in between. The CDR3 is 19 amino acids. For the CDR3, the DNA is TGTGCCAGCAGCGCACTTCCGGGACACCTGCCTCTGGGGGCCAACGTCCTGACTTTC. Encoded protein: CASSALPGHLPLGANVLTF.

This clone was detected only once. The chain uses TRBV11-2 and TRBJ2-7; D gene ambiguous. The CDR3 is made up of 14 amino acids. V shed 1 base and J shed 3 bases, with 10 bases lying between them. Per germline, CDR1 SGHAT and CDR2 FQNNGV. The chain's CDR3 is CASSLGSGIYEQYF. The CDR3 DNA is TGTGCCAGCAGCTTAGGTTCTGGCATCTACGAGCAGTACTTC. The complete variable domain, with remaining parts taken from reference TRBV11-2 and TRBJ2-7, reads EAGVAQSPRYKIIEKRQSVAFWCNPISGHATLYWYQQILGQGPKLLIQFQNNGVVDDSQLPKDRFSAERLKGVDSTLKIQPAKLEDSAVYLCASSLGSGIYEQYFGPGTRLTVT.

The chain has TRBV7-9 and TRBJ2-7, with 11 nucleotides matching TRBD2. This CDR3 is 16 amino acids long. J gave up 7 bases and V 6 bases, and 14 bases lay outside the gene matches. Per the germline V gene, CDR1 is SEHNR and CDR2 is FQNEAQ (reference sequence). CDR3 nucleotide sequence: TGTGCCAGCAGTTCCCAGACTAGCGGGGCGCTTCGGGAGCAGTACTTC. Its protein product is CASSSQTSGALREQYF.

V and J are TRBV10-3 and TRBJ2-7; TRBD1 agrees at 8 bases. CDR3 length equals 17 residues. The germline V gene has CDR1 ENHRY and CDR2 SYGVKD. V trimming: 0 bases; J trimming: 0 bases; junction bases outside the gene matches: 7. CDR3 region: CAISESFGDRFSYEQYF. The CDR3 bases are TGTGCCATCAGTGAGTCGTTCGGGGACAGGTTCTCCTACGAGCAGTACTTC.

The V gene is TRBV30, the J gene TRBJ1-4, with TRBD1 matching 9 bases. The trim removed 1 base at V and 8 bases at J, leaving 17 bases unmatched. This CDR3 has 18 residues. Germline V gene sequence: CDR1 GTSNPN, CDR2 SVGIG (reference sequence). The CDR3 region has the DNA TGTGCCTGGAGTGCCCCCCGGGACAGGGAGTCATTCGGAGAAAAACTGTTTTTT. Translation: CAWSAPRDRESFGEKLFF.

The chain has TRBV7-7 and TRBJ2-7, with 9 bases that match TRBD1. V trimming: 4 bases; J trimming: 4 bases; junction bases outside the gene matches: 8. The germline V gene encodes CDR1 SSHAT and CDR2 FNYEAQ (reference sequence). There are 15 residues in the CDR3. The CDR3 nucleotides read TGTGCCAGCAGCTCTGGACAGGGGTCCCTGTACGAGCAGTACTTC. As protein: CASSSGQGSLYEQYF. The complete variable domain, with remaining parts taken from reference TRBV7-7 and TRBJ2-7, reads GAGVSQSPRYKVTKRGQDVTLRCDPISSHATLYWYQQALGQGPEFLTYFNYEAQPDKSGLPSDRFSAERPEGSISTLTIQRTEQRDSAMYRCASSSGQGSLYEQYFGPGTRLTVT.

V and J are TRBV25-1 and TRBJ2-7; D unclear. This CDR3 region has 13 residues. Germline V CDR1 and CDR2: MGHDK, SYGVNS. Trimming removed 2 bases at V and 4 bases at J, with 9 bases between. The CDR3 loop reads CASSEEQHYEQYF. CDR3 sequence (DNA): TGTGCCAGCAGTGAAGAACAACATTACGAGCAGTACTTC.

The chain carries TRBV6-4 and TRBJ2-3; TRBD2 matches at 10 bases. The CDR3 is made up of 15 amino acids. Germline values: CDR1 MRHNA, CDR2 SNTAGT. V dropped 5 bases and J dropped 5; count of bases not matched to a gene: 7. CDR3 protein: CASSRLAGDKDTQYF. The CDR3 DNA reads as TGTGCCAGCAGTCGCCTAGCGGGAGATAAAGATACGCAGTATTTT.

The J gene is TRBJ2-3, the V gene TRBV13; no clear D. The CDR3 extends over 12 amino acids. The germline V gene has CDR1 PRHDT and CDR2 FYEKMQ (reference sequence). V was clipped by 3 bases and J by 7 bases, with 8 bases between them. This chain's CDR3 is CASSFLGNTQYF. The CDR3 coding sequence is TGTGCCAGCAGCTTTTTAGGAAATACGCAGTATTTT.

V and J are TRBV10-3 and TRBJ2-2; no reliable D call. CDR3 size: 13 residues. The germline CDR1 and CDR2 sequences are ENHRY and SYGVKD. V was pared by 2 bases and J by 5 bases, with 6 bases between. Here the CDR3 DNA reads TGTGCCATCAGTGAGGACGGGACCGGGGAGCTGTTTTTT. This sequence encodes CAISEDGTGELFF.

The V gene is TRBV27, the J gene TRBJ2-1; TRBD2 agrees at 15 bases. The CDR3 covers 17 residues. Germline V gene lookup returns CDR1 MNHEY and CDR2 SMNVEV (reference sequence). J lost 13 bases, V lost 3 bases, and 13 bases had no gene match. In DNA form, the CDR3 reads TGTGCCAGCAGTTTCGGACTAGCGGGAGGGGGCCCCAATGGACAGTTCTTC. It codes for CASSFGLAGGGPNGQFF.

This chain connects TRBV27 to TRBJ2-7; D is ambiguous. V was pared by 6 bases and J by 3 bases, with 9 bases between. Per the germline V gene, CDR1 is MNHEY and CDR2 is SMNVEV (reference sequence). The CDR3 runs to 12 residues. The CDR3 spells CASSSLDYEQYF. CDR3 DNA sequence: TGTGCCAGCAGCTCGCTGGACTACGAGCAGTACTTC.

The chain is built from TRBV27 and TRBJ2-7; the D gene is possibly TRBD1 (6 bases). This CDR3 contains 16 residues. Germline values: CDR1 MNHEY, CDR2 SMNVEV (reference sequence). The germline V and J ends were trimmed by 3 bases and 1 base, with 16 bases remaining between them. The CDR3 DNA sequence: TGTGCCAGCAGTTTCGCCTCTGGGGACACTTCCTACGAGCAGTACTTC. Protein sequence: CASSFASGDTSYEQYF.

The chain carries TRBV15 and TRBJ2-6; D gene unclear. Trimming took 1 base from V and 0 from J, leaving 4 bases between them. The CDR3 is 15 residues long. Germline V lookup: CDR1 LNHNV, CDR2 YYDKDF (reference sequence). The CDR3 DNA follows: TGTGCCACCAGCAGAGGCAGCTCTGGGGCCAACGTCCTGACTTTC. Amino acid sequence: CATSRGSSGANVLTF.

The V call is TRBV25-1, the J call TRBJ2-3; TRBD2 is a possible D gene (6 bases). Trimming stripped 7 bases from V and 3 bases from J, with 11 bases between. Germline V gene lookup returns CDR1 MGHDK and CDR2 SYGVNS. The CDR3 sequence is 13 residues long. The CDR3 is CASNDGGTDTQYF. Here the CDR3 DNA reads TGTGCCAGCAACGATGGGGGGACAGATACGCAGTATTTT.

This clone was seen just once. The CDR3 coding sequence is TGCGCCAGCAGCCGATATCCTTCTGGAGTTTCCTACGAGCAGTACTTC. Translated, it gives CASSRYPSGVSYEQYF. The chain employs TRBV4-1 and TRBJ2-7; D not resolved. The CDR3 spans 16 residues. The V end lost 4 bases, the J end lost 1 base, and 17 bases lay between the germline ends. CDR1 and CDR2 (germline): MGHRA, YSYEKL.